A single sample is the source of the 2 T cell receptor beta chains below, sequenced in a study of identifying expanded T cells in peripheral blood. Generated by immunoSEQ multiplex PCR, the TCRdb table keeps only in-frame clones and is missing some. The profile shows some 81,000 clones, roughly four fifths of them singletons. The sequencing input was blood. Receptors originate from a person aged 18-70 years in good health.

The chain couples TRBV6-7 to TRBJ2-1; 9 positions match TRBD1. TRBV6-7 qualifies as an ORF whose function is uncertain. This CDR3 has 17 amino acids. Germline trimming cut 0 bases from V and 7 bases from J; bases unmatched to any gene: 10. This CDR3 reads CASSYSKGDREKNEQFF. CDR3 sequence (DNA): TGTGCCAGCAGTTACTCGAAGGGGGACAGGGAAAAAAATGAGCAGTTCTTC.

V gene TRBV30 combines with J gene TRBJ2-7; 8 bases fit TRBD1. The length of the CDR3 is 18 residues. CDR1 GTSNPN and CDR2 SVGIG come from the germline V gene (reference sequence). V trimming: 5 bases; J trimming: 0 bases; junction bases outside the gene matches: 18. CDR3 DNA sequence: TGTGCCTGGGGGAGAGGCCCACGGGACAGGTCTTACTCCTACGAGCAGTACTTC. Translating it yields CAWGRGPRDRSYSYEQYF.